This is a list of T cell receptor beta chains from one sample in a study of siplizumab effects on memory and regulatory T cells. TCRdb's copy holds only in-frame clones and misses some; the assay was immunoSEQ multiplex PCR. The sample lists about 100,000 clones; roughly 91% were seen once. Sequencing was done on a sample of non-Treg CD4+ T cells sorted from blood. The receptors stem from a human donor in good health. CDR3s include the opening cysteine and the closing phenylalanine or tryptophan. The D gene is left open where the match is weak. Size values are once, few and many counts, or a class for expanded clones, and some rows have none.

CDR3 length: 15
clone size: .
D gene: .
V gene: TRBV4-3
J gene: TRBJ1-5
CDR3 DNA: TGCGCCAGCAGCCCCCACAGTGGTTCGCACCAGCCCCAGCATTTT
CDR3 protein: CASSPHSGSHQPQHF

CDR3 length: 13
clone size: once
D gene: .
V gene: TRBV11-3
J gene: TRBJ2-2
CDR3 DNA: TGTGCCAGCAGCTTAGAGGACACCGGGGAGCTGTTTTTT
CDR3 protein: CASSLEDTGELFF

CDR3 length: 13
clone size: .
D gene: .
V gene: TRBV28
J gene: TRBJ1-1
CDR3 DNA: TGTGCCAGCAGTTTAGGGCGGAACACTGAAGCTTTCTTT
CDR3 protein: CASSLGRNTEAFF

CDR3 length: 14
clone size: .
D gene: .
V gene: TRBV7-9
J gene: TRBJ1-2
CDR3 DNA: TGTGCCAGCAGCTTAGCGATGGGTTTCTATGGCTACACCTTC
CDR3 protein: CASSLAMGFYGYTF

CDR3 length: 11
clone size: .
D gene: .
V gene: TRBV19
J gene: TRBJ2-1
CDR3 DNA: TGTGCCAGTAGTATGTGGGGTGAGCAGTTCTTC
CDR3 protein: CASSMWGEQFF

CDR3 length: 15
clone size: .
D gene: .
V gene: TRBV7-3
J gene: TRBJ2-2
CDR3 DNA: TGTGCCAGCAGCTTATCCTCCACTTACACCGGGGAGCTGTTTTTT
CDR3 protein: CASSLSSTYTGELFF

CDR3 length: 16
clone size: once
D gene: .
V gene: TRBV5-1
J gene: TRBJ2-1
CDR3 DNA: TGCGCCAGCAGCTTGGCCGGCGCGAGCTCCTACAATGAGCAGTTCTTC
CDR3 protein: CASSLAGASSYNEQFF

CDR3 length: 15
clone size: .
D gene: TRBD2
V gene: TRBV7-2
J gene: TRBJ2-2
CDR3 DNA: TGTGCCAGCAGCCTTTTAGCGGGGACCACCGGGGAGCTGTTTTTT
CDR3 protein: CASSLLAGTTGELFF

CDR3 length: 13
clone size: once
D gene: .
V gene: TRBV18
J gene: TRBJ1-1
CDR3 DNA: TGTGCCAGCTCACCATCACAGGGCCCCGAAGCTTTCTTT
CDR3 protein: CASSPSQGPEAFF

CDR3 length: 14
clone size: .
D gene: .
V gene: TRBV19
J gene: TRBJ1-5
CDR3 DNA: TGTGCCAGTAGTATTTCGGGGGGAAGAAGGGCCCAGCATTTT
CDR3 protein: CASSISGGRRAQHF

CDR3 length: 13
clone size: once
D gene: .
V gene: TRBV6-1
J gene: TRBJ1-2
CDR3 DNA: TGTGCCAGCACTATTTCTACCCTATATGGCTACACCTTC
CDR3 protein: CASTISTLYGYTF

CDR3 length: 11
clone size: once
D gene: .
V gene: TRBV29-1
J gene: TRBJ1-1
CDR3 DNA: TGCAGCGCCGCCCCTAACACTGAAGCTTTCTTT
CDR3 protein: CSAAPNTEAFF

CDR3 length: 15
clone size: .
D gene: .
V gene: TRBV28
J gene: TRBJ1-4
CDR3 DNA: TGTGCCAGCAGCCCCGGGGGGGCAACTAATGAAAAACTGTTTTTT
CDR3 protein: CASSPGGATNEKLFF

CDR3 length: 16
clone size: .
D gene: TRBD2
V gene: TRBV9
J gene: TRBJ2-1
CDR3 DNA: TGTGCCAGCAGCCCCAGAGCGGGAAACACCTACAATGAGCAGTTCTTC
CDR3 protein: CASSPRAGNTYNEQFF

CDR3 length: 13
clone size: .
D gene: .
V gene: TRBV6-1
J gene: TRBJ1-5
CDR3 DNA: TGTGCCAGCAGTATCCTAGGGAATCAGCCCCAGCATTTT
CDR3 protein: CASSILGNQPQHF

CDR3 length: 16
clone size: .
D gene: TRBD2
V gene: TRBV18
J gene: TRBJ2-1
CDR3 DNA: TGTGCCAGCTCACGGGATACCGGGACTAGCGACAATGAGCAGTTCTTC
CDR3 protein: CASSRDTGTSDNEQFF

CDR3 length: 15
clone size: once
D gene: TRBD2
V gene: TRBV19
J gene: TRBJ2-5
CDR3 DNA: TGTGCCAGTAGTGTAGGACTAGCGGGCGCGGAGACCCAGTACTTC
CDR3 protein: CASSVGLAGAETQYF

CDR3 length: 19
clone size: .
D gene: .
V gene: TRBV7-5
J gene: TRBJ2-2
CDR3 DNA: TGTGTCAGAAGCTTCTCAATGGGGACTAGCGGGACTAACACCGGGGAGCTGTTTTTT
CDR3 protein: CVRSFSMGTSGTNTGELFF

CDR3 length: 16
clone size: .
D gene: TRBD1
V gene: TRBV28
J gene: TRBJ1-5
CDR3 DNA: TGTGCCAGCAGTCGGACAGGGTTCCATAGCAATCAGCCCCAGCATTTT
CDR3 protein: CASSRTGFHSNQPQHF

CDR3 length: 11
clone size: .
D gene: .
V gene: TRBV20-1
J gene: TRBJ1-2
CDR3 DNA: TGCAGTGCTAGCCCCGGGACCGGCTACACCTTC
CDR3 protein: CSASPGTGYTF

CDR3 length: 13
clone size: .
D gene: .
V gene: TRBV29-1
J gene: TRBJ1-2
CDR3 DNA: TGCAGCGTTGAAGATCCGTCCCGCTATGGCTACACCTTC
CDR3 protein: CSVEDPSRYGYTF

CDR3 length: 14
clone size: .
D gene: TRBD1
V gene: TRBV2
J gene: TRBJ2-5
CDR3 DNA: TGTGCCAGCAAAGACAGGGCCCTCCAAGAGACCCAGTACTTC
CDR3 protein: CASKDRALQETQYF

CDR3 length: 16
clone size: .
D gene: TRBD1
V gene: TRBV4-1
J gene: TRBJ1-4
CDR3 DNA: TGCGCCAGCAGCCAAGGACGAACAGGGGCTAATGAAAAACTGTTTTTT
CDR3 protein: CASSQGRTGANEKLFF

CDR3 length: 11
clone size: .
D gene: .
V gene: TRBV7-6
J gene: TRBJ2-7
CDR3 DNA: TGTGCCAGCAGCCTTTCCTACGAGCAGTACTTC
CDR3 protein: CASSLSYEQYF

CDR3 length: 15
clone size: .
D gene: TRBD2
V gene: TRBV9
J gene: TRBJ2-2
CDR3 DNA: TGTGCCAGCAGCGGTCGACTAGCGGGACCCGGGGAGCTGTTTTTT
CDR3 protein: CASSGRLAGPGELFF

CDR3 length: 15
clone size: .
D gene: .
V gene: TRBV7-2
J gene: TRBJ2-2
CDR3 DNA: TGTGCCAGCAGGATAATAGGGGGGGGGACCGGGGAGCTGTTTTTT
CDR3 protein: CASRIIGGGTGELFF

CDR3 length: 15
clone size: .
D gene: TRBD1
V gene: TRBV15
J gene: TRBJ2-5
CDR3 DNA: TGTGCCACCAGCAGAGATTCAGGGGGCCAAGAGACCCAGTACTTC
CDR3 protein: CATSRDSGGQETQYF

CDR3 length: 14
clone size: .
D gene: .
V gene: TRBV5-1
J gene: TRBJ1-2
CDR3 DNA: TGCGCCAGCAGCCCCGATGGGAATTCCTATGGCTACACCTTC
CDR3 protein: CASSPDGNSYGYTF

CDR3 length: 14
clone size: .
D gene: TRBD1
V gene: TRBV4-3
J gene: TRBJ2-5
CDR3 DNA: TGCGCCAGCAGCCCGGGACAGGGGGAAGAGACCCAGTACTTC
CDR3 protein: CASSPGQGEETQYF

CDR3 length: 17
clone size: .
D gene: TRBD2
V gene: TRBV27
J gene: TRBJ2-3
CDR3 DNA: TGTGCCAGCAGTACCCAACTAGCGGGAGATGGCACAGATACGCAGTATTTT
CDR3 protein: CASSTQLAGDGTDTQYF

CDR3 length: 17
clone size: once
D gene: .
V gene: TRBV7-9
J gene: TRBJ2-7
CDR3 DNA: TGTGCCAGCAGCTTAAGGCTGAGGGGCTCGGACTCCTACGAGCAGTACTTC
CDR3 protein: CASSLRLRGSDSYEQYF

CDR3 length: 16
clone size: .
D gene: .
V gene: TRBV30
J gene: TRBJ2-3
CDR3 DNA: TGTGCCTGGAGTGTGCCCGGGTCCCCTCTTGGAGATACGCAGTATTTT
CDR3 protein: CAWSVPGSPLGDTQYF

CDR3 length: 15
clone size: .
D gene: TRBD1
V gene: TRBV11-3
J gene: TRBJ2-5
CDR3 DNA: TGTGCCAGCAGCCCCGGGACAGGGGGGAGCAAGACCCAGTACTTC
CDR3 protein: CASSPGTGGSKTQYF

CDR3 length: 10
clone size: .
D gene: .
V gene: TRBV20-1
J gene: TRBJ2-5
CDR3 DNA: TGCAGTGCCCTCCTGGAGACCCAGTACTTC
CDR3 protein: CSALLETQYF

CDR3 length: 15
clone size: .
D gene: TRBD1
V gene: TRBV18
J gene: TRBJ2-7
CDR3 DNA: TGTGCCAGCTCGCCTGAACCGGGACAGGGCTACGAGCAGTACTTC
CDR3 protein: CASSPEPGQGYEQYF

CDR3 length: 17
clone size: .
D gene: .
V gene: TRBV11-2
J gene: TRBJ2-3
CDR3 DNA: TGTGCCAGCAGCTTAGTTCTAGCCGCGTCGGCGGCAGATACGCAGTATTTT
CDR3 protein: CASSLVLAASAADTQYF